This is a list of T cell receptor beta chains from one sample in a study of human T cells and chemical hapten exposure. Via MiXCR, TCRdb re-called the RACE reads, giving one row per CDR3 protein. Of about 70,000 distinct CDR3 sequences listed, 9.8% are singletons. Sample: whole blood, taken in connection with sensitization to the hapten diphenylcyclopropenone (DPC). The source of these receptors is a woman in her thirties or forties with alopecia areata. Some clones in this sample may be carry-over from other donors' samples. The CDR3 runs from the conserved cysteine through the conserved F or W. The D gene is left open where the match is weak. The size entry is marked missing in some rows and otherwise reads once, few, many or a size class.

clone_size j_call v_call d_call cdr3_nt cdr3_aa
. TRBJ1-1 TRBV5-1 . TGCGCCAGCAGCTTGGTCGGCAATAGGGCTGAAGCTTTCTTT CASSLVGNRAEAFF
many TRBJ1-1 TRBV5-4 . TGTGCCAGCACCAAAGGCCGACAGGACACTGAAGCTTTCTTT CASTKGRQDTEAFF
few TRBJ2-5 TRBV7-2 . TGTGCCAGCAGCTTAGACTATCGGGGACAAGAGACCCAGTACTTC CASSLDYRGQETQYF
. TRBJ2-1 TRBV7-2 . TGTGCCAGCAAGGCAAACTACAATGAGCAGTTCTTC CASKANYNEQFF
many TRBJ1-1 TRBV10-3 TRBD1 TGTGCCATCAGAGCCGACAGGGGCCCGAGCACTGAAGCTTTCTTT CAIRADRGPSTEAFF
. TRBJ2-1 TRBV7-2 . TGTGCCAGCAGCATAGTCAGGGGAGGTGGTGAGCAGTTCTTC CASSIVRGGGEQFF
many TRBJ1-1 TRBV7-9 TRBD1 TGTGCCAGCAGTCGACAGGGAAACACTGAAGTTTTCTTT CASSRQGNTEVFF
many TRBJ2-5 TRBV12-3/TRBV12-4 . TGTGCCAGCAGTTTAGGATTCTCAGGGGGGGTGGAGACCCAGTACTTC CASSLGFSGGVETQYF
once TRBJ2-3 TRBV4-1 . TGCGCCAGCAGCCACCCGGGGGCTCACACAGATACGCAGTATTTT CASSHPGAHTDTQYF
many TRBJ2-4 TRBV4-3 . TGCGCCAGCAGCGAGGATCGGTTTGAAAACATTCAGTACTTC CASSEDRFENIQYF
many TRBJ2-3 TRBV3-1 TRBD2 TGTGCCAGCAGCCAAGAGACTAGCGGACTTCTTGATACGCAGTATTTT CASSQETSGLLDTQYF
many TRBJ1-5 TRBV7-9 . TGTGCCAGCAGCTGGGTAGAGGATCAGCCCCAGCATTTT CASSWVEDQPQHF
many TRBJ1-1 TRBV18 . TGTGCCAGCTCACCAGGGAGAGAGGGCCTCACTGAAGCTTTCTTT CASSPGREGLTEAFF
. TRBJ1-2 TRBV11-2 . TGTGCCAGCAGCTTCCACGAGGGGAGGGCAGCAGGCTACACCTTC CASSFHEGRAAGYTF
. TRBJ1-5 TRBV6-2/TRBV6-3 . TGTGCCAGCAGTTACTCGAGGGTGTCGGAGGATAGCAATCAGCCCCAGCATTTT CASSYSRVSEDSNQPQHF
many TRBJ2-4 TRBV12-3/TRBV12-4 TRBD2 TGTGCCAGCAAATCTAGCGGGGGGGCCGGGAACATTCAGTACTTC CASKSSGGAGNIQYF
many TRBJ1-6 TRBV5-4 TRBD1 TGTGCCAGCAGCTTGAGGAACACAGGGGGTAATTCACCCCTCCACTTT CASSLRNTGGNSPLHF
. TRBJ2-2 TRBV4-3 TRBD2 TGCGCCAGCAGCCAAGAAGATAGCGGGAACCACACCGGGGAGCTGTTTTTT CASSQEDSGNHTGELFF
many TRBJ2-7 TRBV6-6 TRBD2 TGTGCCAGCAGTTATGTGGCGGGGGGGACTAACTACGAGCAGTACTTC CASSYVAGGTNYEQYF
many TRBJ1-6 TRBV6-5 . TGTGCCAGCAGGGGGGCAGGGGCGTCCTATAATTCACCCCTCCACTTT CASRGAGASYNSPLHF
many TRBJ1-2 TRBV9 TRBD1 TGTGCCAGCAGGAACCCTGGGACAGCTTATGGCTACACCTTC CASRNPGTAYGYTF
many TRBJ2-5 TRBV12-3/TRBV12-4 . TGTGCCAGCAGTTTTCTAGGGGCGGAGGAGACCCAGTACTTC CASSFLGAEETQYF
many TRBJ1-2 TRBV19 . TGTGCCAGTAGCGGTCAGGGACACCGTGGCTACACCTTC CASSGQGHRGYTF
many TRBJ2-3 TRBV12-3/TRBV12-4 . TGTGCCAGCAGTGGCACGCTAGGAGATACGCAGTATTTT CASSGTLGDTQYF
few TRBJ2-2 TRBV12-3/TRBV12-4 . TGTGCCAGCAGTCTCCCCAAGGACACAATCAACACCGGGGAGCTGTTTTTT CASSLPKDTINTGELFF
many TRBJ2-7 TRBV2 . TGTGCCAGCAGGGGTGACAACTACGAGCAGTACTTC CASRGDNYEQYF
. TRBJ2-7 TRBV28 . TGTGCCAGCAGAGGGGCACGAGGGGATTCGGCCTTCTCCTACGAGCAGTACTTC CASRGARGDSAFSYEQYF
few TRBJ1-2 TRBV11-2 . TGTGCCAGCAGCCAGCCGGGCCCCACTCCTAACTATGGCTACACCTTC CASSQPGPTPNYGYTF
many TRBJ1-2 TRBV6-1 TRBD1 TGTGCCAGCAGTGAATGGAGGGACAGCTATGGCTACACCTTC CASSEWRDSYGYTF
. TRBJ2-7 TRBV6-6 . TGTGCCAGCAGTTACCCGACTCAGGGGTACGAGCAGTACTTC CASSYPTQGYEQYF
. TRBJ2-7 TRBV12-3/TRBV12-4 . TGTGCCAGCAGTTTTACCGACAGGAACTACGAGCAGTACTTC CASSFTDRNYEQYF
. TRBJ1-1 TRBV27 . TGTGCCAGCAGCACTCCGAGGGCTGAAGCTTTCTTT CASSTPRAEAFF
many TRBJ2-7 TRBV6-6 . TGTGCCAGCAGTTACGGGGTTAGCTCCTACGAGCAGTACTTC CASSYGVSSYEQYF